What follows are 23 T cell receptor beta chains derived from one specimen sequenced in a study of CD8 T cells in Susac syndrome (dated by TCRdb to between 2018 and 2021). Libraries were built with the immunoSEQ multiplex PCR assay. RNA was extracted with the RNeasy kit and roughly 0.5 to 1 ug was reverse transcribed using random hexamers. TCRdb took the public reads, trimmed them with fastp at Q25, ran MiXCR for clone calling and kept in-frame beta chains. Entries are consolidated by CDR3 protein sequence, retaining the most common genes and DNA. In this sample the table shows some 110,000 distinct CDR3 sequences, 85% to 95% of which occur a single time. 0.085% to 0.095% of the sample belongs to the ten largest clones. The sample comprised CD4+ T cells from PBMCs. The receptors here all came from a human donor with multiple sclerosis.

J is TRBJ1-5 and V is TRBV20-1, with D uncertain. The CDR3 totals 14 residues. CDR1 DFQATT and CDR2 SNEGSKA come from the germline V gene (reference sequence). Trimming cost V 6 bases and J 2 bases, with 14 bases left between them. CDR3 in amino acids: CSAVESQGNQPQHF. In DNA form, the CDR3 reads TGCAGTGCCGTAGAAAGCCAGGGCAATCAGCCCCAGCATTTT.

The chain employs TRBV20-1 and TRBJ2-5, with TRBD2 matching over 9 bases. The CDR3 extends over 13 amino acids. V lost 2 bases and J lost 2; bases outside the gene matches: 0. The germline V gene has CDR1 DFQATT and CDR2 SNEGSKA (reference sequence). CDR3 in amino acids: CSARLAGQETQYF. In nucleotides, the CDR3 is TGCAGTGCTAGACTAGCGGGGCAAGAGACCCAGTACTTC.

V usage is TRBV20-1 and J usage is TRBJ1-5, with D uncertain. Germline CDR1 is DFQATT and CDR2 is SNEGSKA (reference sequence). The CDR3 is 17 amino acids. V was clipped by 6 bases and J by 1 base, with 22 bases between them. CDR3 in amino acids: CSATPGGVPVSNQPQHF. The CDR3 coding sequence is TGCAGTGCCACGCCCGGCGGGGTCCCCGTAAGCAATCAGCCCCAGCATTTT.

This clonotype was detected a few times. The CDR3 nucleotides read TGTGCCAGCAGCTTTGGCACAGATACGCAGTATTTT. This gives the protein CASSFGTDTQYF. V is TRBV11-3 and J is TRBJ2-3; D is ambiguous. The germline V and J ends were trimmed by 3 bases and 1 base, with 2 bases remaining between them. Germline CDR1 SGHNT, CDR2 YENEEA. The CDR3 spans 12 residues.

The chain has TRBV7-2 and TRBJ2-1; D call uncertain. The CDR3 consists of 13 residues. V lost 2 bases and J 8 bases, leaving 10 bases between the germline ends. The germline V gene has CDR1 SGHTA and CDR2 FQGNSA. In DNA form, the CDR3 reads TGTGCCAGCAGCTTAAAAACCTGGGATGAGCAGTTCTTC. Its protein is CASSLKTWDEQFF.

The rearrangement links TRBV18 to TRBJ1-6, with D perhaps TRBD1 (6 bases). V shed 5 bases and J shed 0 bases, with 17 bases lying between them. The CDR3 has 18 amino acids. In germline, CDR1 is KGHSH, CDR2 LQKENI. The CDR3 loop is CASSSTTGGSSYNSPLHF. The CDR3 coding sequence is TGTGCCAGCTCATCGACGACAGGAGGTTCCTCCTATAATTCACCCCTCCACTTT.

V is TRBV20-1 and J is TRBJ1-4; D is undetermined. Trimming removed 6 bases from V and 0 bases from J, with 5 bases in between. CDR3 size: 12 residues. The germline V gene has CDR1 DFQATT and CDR2 SNEGSKA (reference sequence). This CDR3 is CSAPATNEKLFF. The CDR3 nucleotides are TGCAGTGCCCCTGCAACTAATGAAAAACTGTTTTTT.

This chain joins TRBV6-6 and TRBJ2-7; D uncertain. The V end was cut by 5 bases, the J end by 3 bases, with 8 bases between. CDR3 length: 12 amino acids. Germline V gene sequence: CDR1 MNHNY, CDR2 SVGAGI (reference sequence). The CDR3 reads CASSVDGYEQYF. Written as DNA, the CDR3 is TGTGCCAGCAGTGTAGACGGCTACGAGCAGTACTTC.

This CDR3 is CASSQDPGSGVTGELFF. CDR3 coding DNA: TGTGCCAGCAGCCAAGATCCGGGTAGCGGGGTCACCGGGGAGCTGTTTTTT. The V gene is TRBV3-1, the J gene TRBJ2-2; TRBD2 matches at 8 bases. The CDR3 consists of 17 residues. Germline CDR1 reads LGHDT; CDR2 reads YNNKEL (reference sequence). With 0 bases clipped from V and 4 bases from J, the junction kept 7 bases outside the gene matches. The complete variable domain, with remaining parts taken from reference TRBV3-1 and TRBJ2-2, reads DTAVSQTPKYLVTQMGNDKSIKCEQNLGHDTMYWYKQDSKKFLKIMFSYNNKELIINETVPNRFSPKSPDKAHLNLHINSLELGDSAVYFCASSQDPGSGVTGELFFGEGSRLTVL.

This chain connects TRBV5-6 to TRBJ2-3, with D maybe TRBD2 (6 bases). The V and J ends lost 0 bases and 1 base respectively, with 12 bases between them. The CDR3 length is 16 residues. CDR1 SGHDT and CDR2 YYEEEE come from the germline V gene. The CDR3: CASSLVGGDGTDTQYF. CDR3 coding DNA: TGTGCCAGCAGCTTGGTGGGGGGTGATGGCACAGATACGCAGTATTTT. Looking up the rest from reference TRBV5-6 and TRBJ2-3 gives the full variable domain: DAGVTQSPTHLIKTRGQQVTLRCSPKSGHDTVSWYQQALGQGPQFIFQYYEEEERQRGNFPDRFSGHQFPNYSSELNVNALLLGDSALYLCASSLVGGDGTDTQYFGPGTRLTVL.

The gene calls are TRBV5-5 and TRBJ1-1; D gene ambiguous. Germline V gene data show CDR1 as SGHKS and CDR2 as YYEKEE (reference sequence). The CDR3 is 15 residues long. The V end lost 0 bases, the J end lost 1 base, and 10 bases lay between the germline ends. CDR3 sequence reads: CASSLVWPTNTEAFF. CDR3 DNA sequence: TGTGCCAGCAGCTTGGTATGGCCGACGAACACTGAAGCTTTCTTT.

This chain connects TRBV20-1 to TRBJ1-2; D uncertain. Germline V gene sequence: CDR1 DFQATT, CDR2 SNEGSKA (reference sequence). This CDR3 is 11 amino acids long. Trimming removed 5 bases from V and 6 bases from J, with 10 bases in between. CDR3 loop: CSALQTHGYTF. For the CDR3, the DNA is TGCAGTGCTTTACAGACGCATGGCTACACCTTC.

The chain uses TRBV7-2 and TRBJ1-2; the match to TRBD1 covers 10 bases. V was pared by 5 bases and J by 4 bases, with 10 bases of the junction left unmatched. CDR1 SGHTA and CDR2 FQGNSA come from the germline V gene. The CDR3 length is 16 residues. The CDR3 region is CASSARQGARSYGYTF. The CDR3 nucleotides are TGTGCCAGCAGCGCCCGACAGGGGGCGCGGAGCTATGGCTACACCTTC.

The chain joins TRBV7-2 to TRBJ2-1, with TRBD2 matching over 16 bases. CDR3 size: 18 residues. Looked up from germline, CDR1 is SGHTA and CDR2 is FQGNSA. The junction had 6 bases not matched to a gene; V was cut back by 5 bases and J by 2 bases. Written as DNA, the CDR3 is TGTGCCAGCAGCCGGGGACTAGCGGGGGGGAAGGCCTACAATGAGCAGTTCTTC. It encodes CASSRGLAGGKAYNEQFF. Looking up the rest from reference TRBV7-2 and TRBJ2-1 gives the full variable domain: GAGVSQSPSNKVTEKGKDVELRCDPISGHTALYWYRQSLGQGLEFLIYFQGNSAPDKSGLPSDRFSAERTGGSVSTLTIQRTQQEDSAVYLCASSRGLAGGKAYNEQFFGPGTRLTVL.

This chain uses TRBV19 with TRBJ2-7; D is perhaps TRBD2 (6 bases). The CDR3 spans 14 residues. Trimming shortened V by 0 bases and J by 2 bases, and 8 bases separated the two germline ends. Germline CDR1 reads LNHDA; CDR2 reads SQIVND (reference sequence). Here the CDR3 reads CASSIDRETYEQYF. The CDR3 nucleotides read TGTGCCAGTAGTATAGATCGGGAGACCTACGAGCAGTACTTC. Full variable domain (remainder filled in from reference TRBV19 and TRBJ2-7): DGGITQSPKYLFRKEGQNVTLSCEQNLNHDAMYWYRQDPGQGLRLIYYSQIVNDFQKGDIAEGYSVSREKKESFPLTVTSAQKNPTAFYLCASSIDRETYEQYFGPGTRLTVT.

The chain employs TRBV11-3 and TRBJ1-1, with unresolved D. There are 15 residues in the CDR3. Per the germline V gene, CDR1 is SGHNT and CDR2 is YENEEA. V gave up 1 base and J gave up 10 bases, with 19 bases separating them. CDR3 nucleotide sequence: TGTGCCAGCAGCTTAGCGGGTACGGTCACACTCGCAGCTTTCTTT. Protein product: CASSLAGTVTLAAFF.

In DNA, the CDR3 is TGTGCCAGCAGCCCTACGGGACAGGCTAGAGGTGAAGCTTTCTTT. Protein: CASSPTGQARGEAFF. V is TRBV11-2 and J is TRBJ1-1; 8 bases are a match to TRBD1. The J segment lost 7 bases and the V segment lost 5 bases, leaving 12 bases of the junction unmatched. Germline V gene lookup returns CDR1 SGHAT and CDR2 FQNNGV. CDR3 length: 15 amino acids.

The chain uses TRBV27 and TRBJ2-7, with D perhaps matching TRBD1 or TRBD2 (6 bases each). The CDR3 runs 15 residues. Germline CDR1 is MNHEY and CDR2 is SMNVEV (reference sequence). The V end lost 3 bases, the J end lost 4 bases, and 16 bases lay between the germline ends. CDR3 sequence (DNA): TGTGCCAGCAGTTTCCTGGAGGGGGGCAGGTACGAGCAGTACTTC. Its translation: CASSFLEGGRYEQYF.

CDR3 nucleotides: TGTGCCAGCAGTGCGCAGGGGAATGAAAAACTGTTTTTT. Amino acid sequence: CASSAQGNEKLFF. The rearrangement uses TRBV2 and TRBJ1-4, with D maybe TRBD1 (6 bases). The CDR3 is 13 amino acids. V was pared by 4 bases and J by 5 bases, with 8 bases between. Germline V lookup: CDR1 SNHLY, CDR2 FYNNEI. The full variable domain, completed using reference TRBV2 and TRBJ1-4, is EPEVTQTPSHQVTQMGQEVILRCVPISNHLYFYWYRQILGQKVEFLVSFYNNEISEKSEIFDDQFSVERPDGSNFTLKIRSTKLEDSAMYFCASSAQGNEKLFFGSGTQLSVL.

This clonotype was seen a handful of times. The V call is TRBV6-5, the J call TRBJ2-3, with D uncertain. Deletions cut 4 bases from V and 1 base from J, with 6 bases between. The CDR3 loop spans 13 amino acids. Germline V CDR1 and CDR2: MNHEY, SVGAGI. CDR3: CASSSAGTDTQYF. The CDR3 nucleotides are TGTGCCAGCAGTTCGGCAGGCACAGATACGCAGTATTTT.

The V call is TRBV7-2, the J call TRBJ2-4, with D possibly TRBD2 on 7 matching bases. Trimming pared 4 bases from V and 7 bases from J, leaving 17 bases between. Per germline, CDR1 SGHTA and CDR2 FQGNSA. This CDR3 has 15 residues. The CDR3 sequence: CASSSRGGAANIQYF. Here the CDR3 DNA reads TGTGCCAGCAGCTCCCGAGGGGGGGCGGCGAACATTCAGTACTTC.

This chain uses TRBV30 with TRBJ1-1; a possible D gene is TRBD1 (5 bases). This CDR3 is built from 12 residues. Trimming removed 4 bases at V and 8 bases at J, with 14 bases between. The V gene's germline CDR1 is GTSNPN and CDR2 SVGIG (reference sequence). The CDR3 DNA reads TGTGCCTGGACGCGGGACCTCTGGGAAGCTTTCTTT. Amino acid sequence: CAWTRDLWEAFF.

The V call is TRBV4-1, the J call TRBJ2-3; 9 positions agree with TRBD1. The V and J ends lost 4 bases and 4 bases, in that order; junction bases with no gene match: 12. Germline V CDR1 and CDR2: MGHRA, YSYEKL. The CDR3 is made up of 17 amino acids. The CDR3 loop reads CASSPRPGQGISDTQYF. The CDR3, as DNA: TGCGCCAGCAGCCCCCGGCCCGGACAGGGGATCTCAGATACGCAGTATTTT.